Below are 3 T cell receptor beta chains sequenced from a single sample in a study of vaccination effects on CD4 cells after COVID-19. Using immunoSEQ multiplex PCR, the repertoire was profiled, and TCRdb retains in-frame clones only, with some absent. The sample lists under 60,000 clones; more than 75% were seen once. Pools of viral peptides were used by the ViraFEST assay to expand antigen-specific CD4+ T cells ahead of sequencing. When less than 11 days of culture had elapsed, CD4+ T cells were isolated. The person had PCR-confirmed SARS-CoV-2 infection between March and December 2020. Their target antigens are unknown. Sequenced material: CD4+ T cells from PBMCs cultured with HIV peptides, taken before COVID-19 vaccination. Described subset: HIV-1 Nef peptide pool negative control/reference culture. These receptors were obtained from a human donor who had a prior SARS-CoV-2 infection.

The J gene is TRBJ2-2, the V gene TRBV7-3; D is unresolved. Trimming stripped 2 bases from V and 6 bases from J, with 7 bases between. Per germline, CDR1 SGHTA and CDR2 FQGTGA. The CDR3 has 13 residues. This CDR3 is CASSLGPAGELFF. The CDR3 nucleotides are TGTGCCAGCAGCTTAGGGCCTGCCGGGGAGCTGTTTTTT.

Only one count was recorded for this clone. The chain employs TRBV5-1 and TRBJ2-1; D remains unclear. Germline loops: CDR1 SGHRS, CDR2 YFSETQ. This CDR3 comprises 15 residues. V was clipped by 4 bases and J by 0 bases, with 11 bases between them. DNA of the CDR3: TGCGCCAGCAGCCCAAGTCCTAGCTCCTACAATGAGCAGTTCTTC. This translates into CASSPSPSSYNEQFF.

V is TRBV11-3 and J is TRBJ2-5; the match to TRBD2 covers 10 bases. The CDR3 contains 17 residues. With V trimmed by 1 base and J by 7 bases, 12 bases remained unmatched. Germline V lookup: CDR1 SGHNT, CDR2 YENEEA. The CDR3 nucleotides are TGTGCCAGCAGCTTAGCGGTTGGTCTAGCGGGGGTTTGGACCCAGTACTTC. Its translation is CASSLAVGLAGVWTQYF. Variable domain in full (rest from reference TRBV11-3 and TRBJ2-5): EAGVVQSPRYKIIEKKQPVAFWCNPISGHNTLYWYLQNLGQGPELLIRYENEEAVDDSQLPKDRFSAERLKGVDSTLKIQPAELGDSAVYLCASSLAVGLAGVWTQYFGPGTRLLVL.